Included here is one TCR beta chain sequence, with context. The assay was immunoSEQ multiplex PCR, and TCRdb's table has in-frame clones only and misses some. The sample includes hundreds of thousands of clones, more than 85% of them seen just once. This sample is drawn from a study of blood T cell repertoires in COVID-19. Trimming stripped 2 bases from V and 0 bases from J, with 5 bases between. The germline V gene encodes CDR1 SGDLS and CDR2 YYNGEE. CDR3 size: 14 residues. This sequence was found in a man in his fifties or sixties with COVID-19, enrolled during active disease. The chain carries TRBV9 and TRBJ2-2; D ambiguous. Sequenced material: peripheral blood. The CDR3 spells CASSVPANTGELFF. In DNA, the CDR3 is TGTGCCAGCAGCGTGCCAGCGAACACCGGGGAGCTGTTTTTT.